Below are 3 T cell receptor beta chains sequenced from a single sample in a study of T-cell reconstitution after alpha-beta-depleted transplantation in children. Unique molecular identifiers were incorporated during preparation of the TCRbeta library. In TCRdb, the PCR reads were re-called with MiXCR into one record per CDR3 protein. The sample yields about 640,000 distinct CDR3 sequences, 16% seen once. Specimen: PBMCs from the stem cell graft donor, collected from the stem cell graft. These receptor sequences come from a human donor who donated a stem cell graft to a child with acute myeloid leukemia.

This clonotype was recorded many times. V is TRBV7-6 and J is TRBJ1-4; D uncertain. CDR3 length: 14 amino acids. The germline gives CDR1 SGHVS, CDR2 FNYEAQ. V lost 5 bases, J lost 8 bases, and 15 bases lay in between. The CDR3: CASSRRHIGEKLFF. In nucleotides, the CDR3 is TGTGCCAGCAGCCGGAGACATATAGGAGAAAAACTGTTTTTT.

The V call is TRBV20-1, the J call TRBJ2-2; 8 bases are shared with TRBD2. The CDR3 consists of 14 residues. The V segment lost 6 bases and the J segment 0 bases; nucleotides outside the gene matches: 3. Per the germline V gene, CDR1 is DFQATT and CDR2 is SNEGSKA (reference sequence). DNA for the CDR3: TGCAGTGCCCACGGGGGGGCGAACACCGGGGAGCTGTTTTTT. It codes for CSAHGGANTGELFF.

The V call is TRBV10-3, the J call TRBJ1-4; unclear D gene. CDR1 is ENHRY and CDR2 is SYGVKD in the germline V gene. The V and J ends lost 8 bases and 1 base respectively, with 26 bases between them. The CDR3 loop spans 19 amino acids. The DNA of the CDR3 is TGTGCCATCTACCGGTGGTGGGTCTTCGTTGAAAAAACTAATGAAAAACTGTTTTTT. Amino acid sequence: CAIYRWWVFVEKTNEKLFF.